The 11 T cell receptor beta chains below all came from one sample that was sequenced in a study of cytomegalovirus exposure and HLA in healthy donors. Clones were read by immunoSEQ multiplex PCR, and TCRdb kept only the in-frame ones, dropping some. The sample records a few hundred thousand clones, roughly 88% being singletons. The sample comprised PBMCs. These receptors were collected from a woman aged 18-29 years in good health and CMV-seronegative.

For this clone: In the same sample, other DNA sequences code for this CDR3. The V call is TRBV27, the J call TRBJ2-1; TRBD1 is a possible D gene (5 bases). Looked up from germline, CDR1 is MNHEY and CDR2 is SMNVEV (reference sequence). The CDR3 sequence is 15 residues long. Trimming left V 1 base short and J 0 bases short, with 7 bases between. CDR3 nucleotide sequence: TGTGCCAGCAGTTTATACAGGAGCTCCTACAATGAGCAGTTCTTC. Residues: CASSLYRSSYNEQFF.

The genes are TRBV29-1 and TRBJ1-4; TRBD1 aligns across 11 bases. CDR3 length equals 18 residues. Germline V gene data show CDR1 as SQVTM and CDR2 as ANQGSEA. V was pared by 5 bases and J by 7 bases, with 18 bases of the junction left unmatched. Written as DNA, the CDR3 is TGCAGCGTTTCTTTCTTCCGGGACAGGGGGAGCGAGGGTGAAAAACTGTTTTTT. Translating it yields CSVSFFRDRGSEGEKLFF.

This chain connects TRBV28 to TRBJ2-3; 13 nucleotides match TRBD2. Per the germline V gene, CDR1 is MDHEN and CDR2 is SYDVKM. The junction had 10 bases not matched to a gene; V was cut back by 9 bases and J by 4 bases. This CDR3 has 16 residues. The DNA for the CDR3 is TGTGCCAGTCCCCCAACTAGCGGGAGGGCCGCAGATACGCAGTATTTT. As protein: CASPPTSGRAADTQYF.

V usage is TRBV10-3 and J usage is TRBJ2-7; 11 nucleotides line up with TRBD2. The V segment lost 10 bases and the J segment 2 bases; nucleotides outside the gene matches: 10. Germline V gene data show CDR1 as ENHRY and CDR2 as SYGVKD. The CDR3 covers 15 residues. The CDR3 region is CATLGTSGLPYEQYF. CDR3 in DNA: TGTGCCACCCTTGGGACTAGCGGTCTACCCTACGAGCAGTACTTC.

The J gene is TRBJ2-3, the V gene TRBV2, with D possibly TRBD1 on 5 matching bases. V lost 6 bases, J lost 1 base, and 14 bases lay in between. This CDR3 has 15 amino acids. Germline loops: CDR1 SNHLY, CDR2 FYNNEI. The CDR3 is CASRRQLTRTDTQYF. The CDR3 nucleotides read TGTGCCAGCAGACGACAGCTTACCCGCACAGATACGCAGTATTTT.

This clone was seen a handful of times. The J gene is TRBJ1-1, the V gene TRBV4-1, with unresolved D. Per the germline V gene, CDR1 is MGHRA and CDR2 is YSYEKL. V lost 4 bases and J 0 bases, leaving 6 bases between the germline ends. CDR3 length: 13 amino acids. CDR3 nucleotides: TGCGCCAGCAGCCCGGGATTGAACACTGAAGCTTTCTTT. Amino acid sequence: CASSPGLNTEAFF.

V gene TRBV2 combines with J gene TRBJ1-1; TRBD1 matches at 9 bases. This CDR3 region has 15 residues. V lost 6 bases to trimming and J lost 3 bases; unmatched junction nucleotides: 8. The germline gives CDR1 SNHLY, CDR2 FYNNEI. The CDR3 is CASSPTGTGYTEAFF. Here the CDR3 DNA reads TGTGCCAGCAGCCCAACCGGGACAGGGTACACTGAAGCTTTCTTT. The whole variable domain, remainder taken from reference TRBV2 and TRBJ1-1, is EPEVTQTPSHQVTQMGQEVILRCVPISNHLYFYWYRQILGQKVEFLVSFYNNEISEKSEIFDDQFSVERPDGSNFTLKIRSTKLEDSAMYFCASSPTGTGYTEAFFGQGTRLTVV.

J is TRBJ2-1 and V is TRBV2, with TRBD2 matching over 7 bases. After removal of 1 base from V and 8 bases from J, the junction contained 5 bases not matched to a gene. The CDR3 has 14 residues. Germline loops: CDR1 SNHLY, CDR2 FYNNEI. CDR3 loop: CASSEGGSKDEQFF. The CDR3 DNA sequence: TGTGCCAGCAGTGAAGGCGGGAGTAAGGATGAGCAGTTCTTC. The full variable domain, its missing parts supplied by reference TRBV2 and TRBJ2-1, is EPEVTQTPSHQVTQMGQEVILRCVPISNHLYFYWYRQILGQKVEFLVSFYNNEISEKSEIFDDQFSVERPDGSNFTLKIRSTKLEDSAMYFCASSEGGSKDEQFFGPGTRLTVL.

Worth noting for this clone: The sample contains more than one DNA sequence encoding this CDR3. The rearrangement joins TRBV5-1 to TRBJ1-1; TRBD1 matches 10 bases. This CDR3 contains 14 residues. Looked up from germline, CDR1 is SGHRS and CDR2 is YFSETQ. Trimming at V came to 4 bases and at J to 4 bases, leaving 4 bases not matched to a gene. Written as DNA, the CDR3 is TGCGCCAGCAGCCTCCGGACAGGGGGCACTGAAGCTTTCTTT. Translation: CASSLRTGGTEAFF.

V is TRBV6-1 and J is TRBJ1-2; 9 bases line up with TRBD1. CDR1 and CDR2 (germline): MNHNS, SASEGT. The CDR3 sequence is 13 residues long. The ends lost 4 bases at V and 7 bases at J; junction bases unmatched: 4. CDR3 sequence: CASSVQGAGGYTF. CDR3 DNA: TGTGCCAGCAGTGTACAGGGGGCCGGTGGCTACACCTTC.

This clone was recorded only once. The CDR3 bases are TGTGCCAGCTCACCACCGCCCAGGGGGGAGCAGTACTTC. Translation: CASSPPPRGEQYF. The chain links TRBV18 to TRBJ2-7, with 7 nucleotides matching TRBD1. The germline V gene has CDR1 KGHSH and CDR2 LQKENI. This CDR3 is 13 amino acids long. With V trimmed by 0 bases and J by 7 bases, 3 bases remained unmatched.